This T cell receptor beta chain emerged from a study of Tregs in tolerant kidney transplant recipients. In the study overall: Mixed chimerism was transient after nonmyeloablative marrow transplants from related graft donors.

Unstimulated regulatory T cells (CD4+CD25+CD127-), CD4+CD25- non-regulatory cells, CD4 and CD8 cells were FACS-sorted from thawed PBMCs. Germline loops: CDR1 LNHNV, CDR2 YYDKDF (reference sequence). This CDR3 has 15 amino acids. V was pared by 5 bases and J by 2 bases, with 13 bases between. Clones were read by immunoSEQ multiplex PCR, and TCRdb kept only the in-frame ones, dropping some. The table lists around 70,000 clones, just under 95% of them singletons. The specimen was CD8+ T cells from blood, collected before the transplant. The TCR was taken from a human donor who received a combined kidney and bone marrow transplant. The chain recombines TRBV15 with TRBJ1-5, with a weak D call TRBD1 (5 bases). This CDR3 is CATSEDRGGNQPQHF. Here the CDR3 DNA reads TGTGCCACCAGCGAAGACCGGGGGGGCAATCAGCCCCAGCATTTT.